Below, 17 T cell receptor beta chains from the same sample are listed, as sequenced in a study of blood T cell repertoires in COVID-19. Data came from immunoSEQ multiplex PCR; TCRdb stores just in-frame clones and leaves some out. The repertoire holds fewer than 400,000 clones, approximately 88% seen once, with about 4.7% in the top ten. Sequenced material: PBMCs or T cells enriched from blood (not recorded which). The receptors come from a man in his thirties or forties who had recovered from COVID-19.

V and J are TRBV2 and TRBJ2-4, with 16 nucleotides matching TRBD2. Looked up from germline, CDR1 is SNHLY and CDR2 is FYNNEI. V lost 7 bases to trimming and J lost 3 bases; unmatched junction nucleotides: 9. CDR3 length: 18 amino acids. Here the CDR3 DNA reads TGTGCCAGCACCCTGGGACTAGCGGGGGGGCCCGGCAAAAACATTCAGTACTTC. It translates to CASTLGLAGGPGKNIQYF.

The J gene is TRBJ1-5, the V gene TRBV7-2, with D uncertain. CDR1 is SGHTA, CDR2 FQGNSA, per germline. The CDR3 covers 15 residues. Trimming took off 0 bases at V and 0 bases at J, with 6 bases between the two ends. In nucleotides, the CDR3 is TGTGCCAGCAGCTTAGCTGTGTATAGCAATCAGCCCCAGCATTTT. Translating it yields CASSLAVYSNQPQHF.

This clone was picked up a small number of times. J is TRBJ2-6 and V is TRBV4-1, with TRBD1 matching 8 bases. This CDR3 is 17 amino acids long. CDR1 is MGHRA, CDR2 YSYEKL, per germline. The ends lost 4 bases at V and 0 bases at J; junction bases unmatched: 5. The chain's CDR3 is CASSPTGASSGANVLTF. The DNA of the CDR3 is TGCGCCAGCAGCCCGACAGGGGCCAGCTCTGGGGCCAACGTCCTGACTTTC.

The chain is built from TRBV27 and TRBJ2-5, with TRBD2 identical over 8 bases. Germline trimming cut 1 base from V and 5 bases from J; bases unmatched to any gene: 9. CDR1 MNHEY and CDR2 SMNVEV come from the germline V gene (reference sequence). This CDR3 is 16 amino acids long. In DNA form, the CDR3 reads TGTGCCAGCAGTTTATACCGCGGGGGGCGGGGTGAGACCCAGTACTTC. It specifies CASSLYRGGRGETQYF.

The chain links TRBV5-1 to TRBJ2-7; 8 bases align to TRBD1. Trimming took 2 bases from V and 3 from J; bases not matched to a gene: 10. Germline CDR1 is SGHRS and CDR2 is YFSETQ. This CDR3 region has 16 residues. This CDR3 reads CASSFYGRGLDYEQYF. CDR3 DNA sequence: TGCGCCAGCAGCTTTTACGGCAGGGGGCTCGACTACGAGCAGTACTTC.

J is TRBJ2-7 and V is TRBV6-2 or TRBV6-3; D is perhaps TRBD2 (6 bases). The CDR3 runs to 14 residues. Germline loops: CDR1 MNHEY, CDR2 SVGEGT. V lost 1 base and J lost 5, with 12 bases in between. CDR3 in DNA: TGTGCCAGCAGTTACTGGGGAGGACGGGACGAGCAGTACTTC. It translates to CASSYWGGRDEQYF.

The chain recombines TRBV10-3 with TRBJ2-7; 8 nucleotides agree with TRBD1. The germline gives CDR1 ENHRY, CDR2 SYGVKD. The CDR3 runs 12 residues. This CDR3 is CVVQGESYEQYF. CDR3 nucleotide sequence: TGTGTCGTACAGGGGGAGTCCTACGAGCAGTACTTC.

The chain combines TRBV2 with TRBJ1-1, with 8 bases aligning to TRBD1. Germline V gene lookup returns CDR1 SNHLY and CDR2 FYNNEI. This CDR3 comprises 13 residues. V gave up 6 bases and J gave up 5 bases; unmatched junction bases: 5. This CDR3 reads CASRLQGATEAFF. CDR3 DNA sequence: TGTGCCAGCAGATTGCAGGGGGCTACTGAAGCTTTCTTT.

V gene TRBV5-1 combines with J gene TRBJ1-1; tentative D call: TRBD1 (5 bases). The length of the CDR3 is 16 residues. V dropped 1 base and J dropped 0 bases, with 13 bases sitting between them. The germline CDR1 and CDR2 sequences are SGHRS and YFSETQ. As DNA, the CDR3 is TGCGCCAGCAGCTTGTGGAGGGGCCATTTGAACACTGAAGCTTTCTTT. Its protein is CASSLWRGHLNTEAFF.

This clone showed up just a few times. One end of the junction is discordant with germline, which a read error may explain. The CDR3 DNA is TGTGCCAGTAGTCTAGCACTTAATCTGCCCCAGCATTTT. This gives the protein CASSLALNLPQHF. The J gene is TRBJ1-5, the V gene TRBV19, with no clear D. CDR3 length: 13 residues. Germline lookup yields CDR1 LNHDA and CDR2 SQIVND (reference sequence). Filled out from reference TRBV19 and TRBJ1-5, the complete variable domain reads DGGITQSPKYLFRKEGQNVTLSCEQNLNHDAMYWYRQDPGQGLRLIYYSQIVNDFQKGDIAEGYSVSREKKESFPLTVTSAQKNPTAFYLCASSLALNLPQHFGDGTRLSIL.

The chain joins TRBV6-5 to TRBJ2-5; 7 positions match TRBD1. The CDR3 contains 13 residues. The germline CDR1 and CDR2 sequences are MNHEY and SVGAGI. With V trimmed by 5 bases and J by 5 bases, 5 bases remained unmatched. The CDR3 reads CASSITGVETQYF. CDR3 DNA: TGTGCCAGCAGTATCACAGGGGTGGAGACCCAGTACTTC.

The chain has TRBV2 and TRBJ2-1; 9 bases line up with TRBD1. This CDR3 is built from 16 residues. The germline CDR1 and CDR2 sequences are SNHLY and FYNNEI. Germline trimming cut 6 bases from V and 3 bases from J; bases unmatched to any gene: 9. The CDR3 DNA reads TGTGCCAGCAGGGACAGGGGCGATTCCGACTACAATGAGCAGTTCTTC. Amino acids: CASRDRGDSDYNEQFF.

This clone was detected a few times. The genes are TRBV15 and TRBJ1-3; tentative D call: TRBD1 (5 bases). Per germline, CDR1 LNHNV and CDR2 YYDKDF (reference sequence). Trimming took 0 bases from V and 0 from J, leaving 6 bases between them. This CDR3 has 15 residues. The CDR3 spells CATSREGGSGNTIYF. The CDR3 nucleotides read TGTGCCACCAGCAGAGAGGGGGGCTCTGGAAACACCATATATTTT.

The rearrangement uses TRBV6-6 and TRBJ2-7; D is perhaps TRBD2 (5 bases). CDR1 is MNHNY, CDR2 SVGAGI, per germline (reference sequence). V shed 6 bases and J shed 3 bases, with 18 bases lying between them. The CDR3 loop spans 15 amino acids. The CDR3 here is CASRHGVREIYEQYF. DNA of the CDR3: TGTGCCAGCAGACACGGGGTTAGGGAGATCTACGAGCAGTACTTC.

The chain uses TRBV5-1 and TRBJ2-3; no definite D call. Germline values: CDR1 SGHRS, CDR2 YFSETQ. This CDR3 spans 16 amino acids. V was trimmed by 4 bases and J by 0 bases, leaving 15 bases between them. The CDR3 is CASSGSVARSTDTQYF. The CDR3 region has the DNA TGCGCCAGCAGCGGATCAGTTGCCAGGAGCACAGATACGCAGTATTTT.

V is TRBV11-2 and J is TRBJ1-1, with D unclear. V lost 6 bases, J lost 1 base, and 12 bases lay in between. The length of the CDR3 is 14 residues. Germline CDR1 reads SGHAT; CDR2 reads FQNNGV. CDR3 DNA: TGTGCCAGCAGACCAACCACAGCGAACACTGAAGCTTTCTTT. Protein sequence: CASRPTTANTEAFF.

The chain uses TRBV28 and TRBJ1-2; 9 bases fit TRBD1. CDR1 is MDHEN and CDR2 is SYDVKM in the germline V gene. The CDR3 extends over 14 amino acids. The junction had 8 bases not matched to a gene; V was cut back by 5 bases and J by 7 bases. The CDR3 DNA reads TGTGCCAGCAGTGGACTTGGACAGGGGTTTGGCTACACCTTC. Protein: CASSGLGQGFGYTF.